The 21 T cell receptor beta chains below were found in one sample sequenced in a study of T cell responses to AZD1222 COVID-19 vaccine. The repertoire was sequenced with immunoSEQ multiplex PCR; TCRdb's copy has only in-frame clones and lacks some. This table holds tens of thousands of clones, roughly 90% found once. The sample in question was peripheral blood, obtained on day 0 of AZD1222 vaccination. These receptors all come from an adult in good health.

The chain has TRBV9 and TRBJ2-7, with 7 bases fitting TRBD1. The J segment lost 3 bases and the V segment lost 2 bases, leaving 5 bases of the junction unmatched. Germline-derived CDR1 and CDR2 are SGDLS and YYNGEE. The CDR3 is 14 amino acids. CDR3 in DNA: TGTGCCAGCAGCGTGGGGACAGAGAACTACGAGCAGTACTTC. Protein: CASSVGTENYEQYF.

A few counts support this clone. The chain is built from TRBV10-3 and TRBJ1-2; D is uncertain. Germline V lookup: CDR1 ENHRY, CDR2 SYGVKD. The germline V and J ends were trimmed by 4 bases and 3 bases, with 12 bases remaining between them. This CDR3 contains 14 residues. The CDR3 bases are TGTGCCATCAGTGGCGGGGTATGGGACTATGGCTACACCTTC. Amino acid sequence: CAISGGVWDYGYTF.

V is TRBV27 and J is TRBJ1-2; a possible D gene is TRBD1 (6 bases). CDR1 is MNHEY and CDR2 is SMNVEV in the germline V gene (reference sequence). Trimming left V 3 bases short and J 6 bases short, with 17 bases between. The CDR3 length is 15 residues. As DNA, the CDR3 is TGTGCCAGCAGTTTCCGTTTAGGGGGGTACGATGGCTACACCTTC. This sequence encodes CASSFRLGGYDGYTF.

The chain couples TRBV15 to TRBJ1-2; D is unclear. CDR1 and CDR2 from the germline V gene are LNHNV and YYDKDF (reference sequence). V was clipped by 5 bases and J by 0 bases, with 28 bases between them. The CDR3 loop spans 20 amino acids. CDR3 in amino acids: CATSSHSGKVQIRTNYGYTF. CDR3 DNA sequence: TGTGCCACCAGCTCCCACTCGGGTAAAGTCCAGATCCGGACTAACTATGGCTACACCTTC.

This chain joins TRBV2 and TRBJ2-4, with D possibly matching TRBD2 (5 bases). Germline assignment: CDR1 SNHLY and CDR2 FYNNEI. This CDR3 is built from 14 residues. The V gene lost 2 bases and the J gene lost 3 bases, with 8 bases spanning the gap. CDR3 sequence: CASSERGIKNIQYF. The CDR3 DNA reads TGTGCCAGCAGTGAACGGGGTATCAAAAACATTCAGTACTTC.

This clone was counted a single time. DNA of the CDR3: TGCGCCAGCAGCCAGGGACCGAATGAAAAACTGTTTTTT. It is translated as CASSQGPNEKLFF. The J gene is TRBJ1-4, the V gene TRBV4-1, with D tentatively TRBD1 (5 bases). V was trimmed by 3 bases and J by 5 bases, leaving 7 bases between them. Germline assignment: CDR1 MGHRA and CDR2 YSYEKL. The CDR3 sequence is 13 residues long.

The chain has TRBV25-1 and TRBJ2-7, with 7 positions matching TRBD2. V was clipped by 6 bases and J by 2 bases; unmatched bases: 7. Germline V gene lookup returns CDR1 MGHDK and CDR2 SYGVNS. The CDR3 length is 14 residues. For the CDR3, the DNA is TGTGCCAGCAGCCCAGCGGGACCAACCTACGAGCAGTACTTC. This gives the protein CASSPAGPTYEQYF.

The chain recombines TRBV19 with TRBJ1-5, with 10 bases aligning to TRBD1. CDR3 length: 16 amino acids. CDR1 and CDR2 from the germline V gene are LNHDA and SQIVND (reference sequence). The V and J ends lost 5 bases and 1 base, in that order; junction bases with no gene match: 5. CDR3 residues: CASSDRDRGSNQPQHF. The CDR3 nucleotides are TGTGCCAGTAGTGACCGGGACAGGGGAAGCAATCAGCCCCAGCATTTT.

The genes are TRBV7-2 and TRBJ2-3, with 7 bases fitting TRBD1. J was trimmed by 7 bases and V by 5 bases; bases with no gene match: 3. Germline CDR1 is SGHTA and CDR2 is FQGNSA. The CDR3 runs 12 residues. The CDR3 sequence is CASSLQGNTQYF. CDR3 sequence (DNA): TGTGCCAGCAGCCTACAGGGGAATACGCAGTATTTT.

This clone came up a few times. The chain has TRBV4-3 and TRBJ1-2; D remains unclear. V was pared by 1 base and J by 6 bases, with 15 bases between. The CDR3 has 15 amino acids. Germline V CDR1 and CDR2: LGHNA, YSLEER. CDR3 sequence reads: CASSQGQGPKDGYTF. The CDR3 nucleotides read TGCGCCAGCAGCCAAGGCCAAGGGCCTAAGGATGGCTACACCTTC.

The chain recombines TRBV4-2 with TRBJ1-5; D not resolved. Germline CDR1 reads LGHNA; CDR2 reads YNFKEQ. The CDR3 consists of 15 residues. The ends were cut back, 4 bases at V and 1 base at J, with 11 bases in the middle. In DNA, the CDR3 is TGTGCCAGCAGCCTGACCCTCGACAGCAATCAGCCCCAGCATTTT. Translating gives CASSLTLDSNQPQHF.

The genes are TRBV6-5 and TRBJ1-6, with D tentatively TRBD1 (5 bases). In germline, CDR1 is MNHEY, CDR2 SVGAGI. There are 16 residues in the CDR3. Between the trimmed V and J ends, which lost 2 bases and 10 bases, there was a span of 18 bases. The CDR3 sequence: CASSYDDNGRGSPLHF. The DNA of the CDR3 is TGTGCCAGCAGTTACGACGACAACGGGAGGGGATCACCCCTCCACTTT.

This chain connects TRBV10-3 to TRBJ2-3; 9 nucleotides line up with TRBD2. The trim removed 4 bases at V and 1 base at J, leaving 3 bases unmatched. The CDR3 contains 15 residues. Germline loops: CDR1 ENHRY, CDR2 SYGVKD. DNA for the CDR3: TGTGCCATCAGTGGGGTAGCGGGGGGCACAGATACGCAGTATTTT. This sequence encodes CAISGVAGGTDTQYF.

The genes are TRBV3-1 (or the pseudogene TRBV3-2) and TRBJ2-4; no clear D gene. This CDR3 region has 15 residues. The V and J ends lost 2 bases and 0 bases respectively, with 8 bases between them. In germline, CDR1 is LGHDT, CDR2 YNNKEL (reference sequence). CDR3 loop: CASSQHMGAKNIQYF. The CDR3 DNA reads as TGTGCCAGCAGCCAACACATGGGAGCCAAAAACATTCAGTACTTC.

CDR3: CASSLQGWDTEAFF. The CDR3 region has the DNA TGTGCCAGCAGCTTACAGGGGTGGGACACTGAAGCTTTCTTT. The chain recombines TRBV7-3 with TRBJ1-1; tentatively, D is TRBD1 (6 bases). V was pared by 2 bases and J by 3 bases, with 10 bases between. This CDR3 comprises 14 residues. Germline assignment: CDR1 SGHTA and CDR2 FQGTGA.

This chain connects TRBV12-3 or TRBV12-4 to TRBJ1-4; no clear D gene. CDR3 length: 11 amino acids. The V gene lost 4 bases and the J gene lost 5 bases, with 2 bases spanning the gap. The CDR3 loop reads CASSSNEKLFF. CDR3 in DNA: TGTGCCAGCAGTTCCAATGAAAAACTGTTTTTT.

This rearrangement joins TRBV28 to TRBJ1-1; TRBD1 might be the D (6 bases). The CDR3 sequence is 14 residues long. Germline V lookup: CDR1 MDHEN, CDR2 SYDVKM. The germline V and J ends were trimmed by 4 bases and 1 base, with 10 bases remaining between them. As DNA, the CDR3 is TGTGCCAGCAGTTCCCCGACAGGGAACACTGAAGCTTTCTTT. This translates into CASSSPTGNTEAFF.

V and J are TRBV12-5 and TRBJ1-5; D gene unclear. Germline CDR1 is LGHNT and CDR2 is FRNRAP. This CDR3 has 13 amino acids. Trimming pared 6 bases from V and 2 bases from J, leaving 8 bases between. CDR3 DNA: TGTGCTAGTGGCTTAACGGGCAATCAGCCCCAGCATTTT. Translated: CASGLTGNQPQHF.

Here the CDR3 reads CASSLRPPSLYNEQFF. DNA of the CDR3: TGCGCCAGCAGCTTGCGACCTCCCAGCCTCTACAATGAGCAGTTCTTC. The rearrangement links TRBV5-1 to TRBJ2-1; D is unresolved. Germline V gene lookup returns CDR1 SGHRS and CDR2 YFSETQ. Trimming took off 1 base at V and 3 bases at J, with 14 bases between the two ends. The CDR3 has 16 amino acids.

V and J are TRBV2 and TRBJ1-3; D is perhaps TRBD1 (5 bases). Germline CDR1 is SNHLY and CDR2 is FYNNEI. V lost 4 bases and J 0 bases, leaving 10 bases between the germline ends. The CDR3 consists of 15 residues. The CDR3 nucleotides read TGTGCCAGCAGTGGGGACCATTCCTCTGGAAACACCATATATTTT. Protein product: CASSGDHSSGNTIYF.

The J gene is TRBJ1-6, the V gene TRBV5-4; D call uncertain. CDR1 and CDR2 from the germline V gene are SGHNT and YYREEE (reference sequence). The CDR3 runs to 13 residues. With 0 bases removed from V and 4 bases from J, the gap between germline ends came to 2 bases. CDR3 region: CASSLEYNSPLHF. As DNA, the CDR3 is TGTGCCAGCAGCTTGGAGTATAATTCACCCCTCCACTTT.